The T cell receptor (beta chain) under discussion was sequenced for a study of cytomegalovirus exposure and HLA in healthy donors. General study points: Per a later analysis, HLA-associated TCR beta chains showed more clonal expansion than other, equally common TCR beta chains. In an earlier analysis, in several hundred donors, most V segments appeared productive either ~87% or ~30% of the time.

Worth noting for this clone: Its matching antigen is unknown.

The PCR used 60 Vbeta and 13 Jbeta primers. Per the study methods: An analysis that came later counted 70 million to 100 million unique TCR beta chains, around 12 million shared. Measured with immunoSEQ multiplex PCR; TCRdb has only the in-frame clones, and not every one. That table supplies the V and J calls and clone size; D and trimming were determined from the DNA. The table records approximately 190,000 clones, around 85% of them present only once. The germline V gene encodes CDR1 SNHLY and CDR2 FYNNEI. The CDR3 is 15 residues long. V dropped 6 bases and J dropped 1; count of bases not matched to a gene: 3.

V usage is TRBV2 and J usage is TRBJ2-5; 12 nucleotides line up with TRBD2. The receptor's source is a man over 45 in good health and CMV-seronegative. Sequencing was done on a sample of PBMCs. The CDR3 is CASSTSGGFQETQYF. The CDR3 nucleotides read TGTGCCAGCAGCACTAGCGGGGGGTTCCAAGAGACCCAGTACTTC. The whole variable domain, remainder taken from reference TRBV2 and TRBJ2-5, is EPEVTQTPSHQVTQMGQEVILRCVPISNHLYFYWYRQILGQKVEFLVSFYNNEISEKSEIFDDQFSVERPDGSNFTLKIRSTKLEDSAMYFCASSTSGGFQETQYFGPGTRLLVL.